The clone carrying this TCR beta chain was detected ten times or more. Researchers made TCR beta libraries by using iRepertoire HTBI primers and running Arm-PCR on CDR3 regions. Using its own MiXCR run on the multiplex PCR reads, TCRdb lists one record per CDR3 protein. The sample consists of about 420,000 distinct CDR3 sequences, less than 20% of them appearing once. Time point of the sample: newly diagnosed GD, antithyroid drugs for less than 3 months. TCR sequences were obtained from RNA taken from PBMCs. The germline gives CDR1 DFQATT, CDR2 SNEGSKA (reference sequence). The ends lost 6 bases at V and 4 bases at J; junction bases unmatched: 13. There are 15 residues in the CDR3. The data belong to a study of regulatory T cells in long-lasting Graves disease. The same sample was also studied in work on T cells in Graves' hyperthyroidism and ophthalmopathy.

This chain joins TRBV20-1 and TRBJ2-7; 9 nucleotides line up with TRBD1. The clonotype comes from a woman between 18 and 29 years old with Graves disease. The input for sequencing was peripheral blood mononuclear cells (PBMCs), taken at new diagnosis, from a patient treated with antithyroid drugs. CDR3 sequence reads: CSAHIRDRVKYEQYF. As DNA, the CDR3 is TGCAGTGCCCATATCCGGGACAGGGTGAAATACGAGCAGTACTTC.